The text below deals with one TCR beta chain. The source of the sample is a study of blood T cell repertoires in COVID-19. Turning to the study itself: PBMCs, B-cell-depleted T cells, or T cells provided the cDNA or gDNA that made up the material.

In the original processing: Amplified reference gene primers provided the basis for estimating nucleated cell counts. TCRdb's copy holds only in-frame clones and misses some; the assay was immunoSEQ multiplex PCR. V and J calls plus clone size are reproduced from that table; the DNA served to infer D and trimming. This table holds about 130,000 clones, over 80% found once. The sample taken for sequencing was peripheral blood. This sequence originates from a man in his forties or fifties with active COVID-19.

CDR3 protein: CASSPDRVTEAFF. As DNA, the CDR3 is TGTGCCAGCAGCCCCGACCGGGTCACTGAAGCTTTCTTT. The chain employs TRBV13 and TRBJ1-1, with D unclear. The germline CDR1 and CDR2 sequences are PRHDT and FYEKMQ (reference sequence). V was clipped by 5 bases and J by 4 bases, with 11 bases between them. CDR3 length: 13 residues.